Sequencing of this T cell receptor (beta chain) was carried out in a study of T-cell reconstitution after alpha-beta-depleted transplantation in children. The CDR3 runs to 14 residues. V lost 0 bases, J lost 10 bases, and 14 bases lay in between. Per germline, CDR1 MNHEY and CDR2 SMNVEV (reference sequence). This clonotype has only a few counts. Unique molecular identifiers were built into the TCRbeta library. TCRdb redid the calling of the PCR reads with MiXCR, one entry per CDR3 protein. The table lists around 600,000 distinct CDR3 sequences, over 9.5% of them singletons. The sequence came from a human donor who donated a stem cell graft to a child with acute myeloid leukemia. Source: PBMCs from the stem cell graft donor, taken from the stem cell graft. The chain combines TRBV27 with TRBJ2-3; no clear D. DNA of the CDR3: TGTGCCAGCAGTTTATCGTTTAGTGGGTTTGCGCAGTATTTT. It translates to CASSLSFSGFAQYF.